The 13 T cell receptor beta chains in this list originate from one sample, sequenced in a study of cytomegalovirus exposure and HLA in healthy donors. The PCR contained 60 Vbeta and 13 Jbeta primers. Clones were sequenced by immunoSEQ multiplex PCR, and TCRdb holds only the in-frame ones, with some missing. The sample lists about 120,000 clones, 79% occurring once. The material sequenced was PBMCs. These receptors were obtained from a man under 40 in good health and CMV-seropositive.

V usage is TRBV15 and J usage is TRBJ2-7; tentatively, D is TRBD1 (6 bases). The length of the CDR3 is 16 residues. Deletions cut 2 bases from V and 3 bases from J, with 17 bases between. From germline, CDR1 is LNHNV and CDR2 YYDKDF (reference sequence). CDR3: CATSRQGSAGGYEQYF. The CDR3 DNA is TGTGCCACCAGCAGACAGGGGTCGGCTGGAGGCTACGAGCAGTACTTC.

CDR3 loop: CASTQMEPGTGELFF. The DNA for the CDR3 is TGTGCCAGCACTCAAATGGAACCAGGCACCGGGGAGCTGTTTTTT. This chain joins TRBV2 and TRBJ2-2; D unresolved. The CDR3 consists of 15 residues. Trimming took off 7 bases at V and 4 bases at J, with 16 bases between the two ends. Germline V gives CDR1 SNHLY, CDR2 FYNNEI. Supplemented by reference TRBV2 and TRBJ2-2, the full variable domain reads EPEVTQTPSHQVTQMGQEVILRCVPISNHLYFYWYRQILGQKVEFLVSFYNNEISEKSEIFDDQFSVERPDGSNFTLKIRSTKLEDSAMYFCASTQMEPGTGELFFGEGSRLTVL.

This clone has a handful of counts. V usage is TRBV5-6 and J usage is TRBJ1-1; D possibly corresponds to TRBD1 (5 bases). V was pared by 3 bases and J by 5 bases, with 14 bases between. The germline V gene encodes CDR1 SGHDT and CDR2 YYEEEE. The CDR3 runs to 14 residues. CDR3 residues: CASSYMLSGTEAFF. Written as DNA, the CDR3 is TGTGCCAGCAGCTATATGCTCTCAGGGACTGAAGCTTTCTTT.

The chain links TRBV11-2 to TRBJ2-3; 12 bases agree with TRBD2. V was clipped by 1 base and J by 5 bases; unmatched bases: 4. The CDR3 is 16 amino acids. Germline CDR1 SGHAT, CDR2 FQNNGV. CDR3 amino acids: CASSLGPGLAGDTQYF. The CDR3 bases are TGTGCCAGCAGCTTAGGCCCGGGACTAGCGGGAGATACGCAGTATTTT.

The V call is TRBV30, the J call TRBJ2-4; a possible D gene is TRBD2 (7 bases). CDR1 and CDR2 from the germline V gene are GTSNPN and SVGIG (reference sequence). The CDR3 spans 13 residues. Between the trimmed V and J ends, which lost 2 bases and 12 bases, there was a span of 17 bases. The CDR3 DNA reads as TGTGCCTGGAGTCCGTCCCCGGGGGGCAGTCAGTACTTC. Amino acids: CAWSPSPGGSQYF.

The chain combines TRBV18 with TRBJ1-2, with 7 bases aligning to TRBD1. J lost 3 bases, V lost 1 base, and 5 bases had no gene match. Per the germline V gene, CDR1 is KGHSH and CDR2 is LQKENI. This CDR3 spans 15 amino acids. The CDR3 coding sequence is TGTGCCAGCTCACCACTGGGCAGGGGGGACTATGGCTACACCTTC. Translation: CASSPLGRGDYGYTF.

The genes are TRBV6-1 and TRBJ1-2; possibly TRBD1 for D (6 bases). The ends were cut back, 5 bases at V and 5 bases at J, with 15 bases in the middle. In germline, CDR1 is MNHNS, CDR2 SASEGT. This CDR3 is built from 14 residues. CDR3 sequence (DNA): TGTGCCAGCAGTCGACCGGGACACAATTATGGCTACACCTTC. Translation: CASSRPGHNYGYTF.

The chain uses TRBV4-3 and TRBJ1-2, with TRBD1 matching over 8 bases. Trimming cost V 1 base and J 8 bases; bases outside gene matches: 3. This CDR3 is built from 13 residues. From germline, CDR1 is LGHNA and CDR2 YSLEER. This CDR3 reads CASSQGSGGGYTF. CDR3 DNA sequence: TGCGCCAGCAGCCAAGGATCAGGGGGCGGCTACACCTTC.

The chain recombines TRBV14 with TRBJ1-1; D is ambiguous. Trimming removed 3 bases from V and 5 bases from J, with 13 bases in between. There are 14 residues in the CDR3. The germline V gene encodes CDR1 SGHDN and CDR2 FVKESK. CDR3 nucleotides: TGTGCCAGCAGCCATCACACGGGAGAGACTGAAGCTTTCTTT. As protein: CASSHHTGETEAFF.

The V gene is TRBV7-9, the J gene TRBJ2-7, with unresolved D. Germline CDR1 is SEHNR and CDR2 is FQNEAQ (reference sequence). The CDR3 has 14 residues. The V end was cut by 3 bases, the J end by 2 bases, with 11 bases between. Here the CDR3 reads CASSFPPTAYEQYF. DNA of the CDR3: TGTGCCAGCAGCTTTCCTCCCACAGCCTACGAGCAGTACTTC.

The chain uses TRBV5-6 and TRBJ2-7; the D gene is possibly TRBD2 (6 bases). Germline V lookup: CDR1 SGHDT, CDR2 YYEEEE. V was pared by 2 bases and J by 2 bases, with 20 bases between. This CDR3 has 17 amino acids. The CDR3 loop reads CASSFSPTGTLPYEQYF. Here the CDR3 DNA reads TGTGCCAGCAGCTTTTCCCCTACCGGGACTCTCCCCTACGAGCAGTACTTC.

This clone was picked up a small number of times. The chain combines TRBV19 with TRBJ2-7; maybe TRBD2 (6 bases). The length of the CDR3 is 17 residues. CDR1 is LNHDA, CDR2 SQIVND, per germline (reference sequence). V gave up 3 bases and J gave up 2 bases, with 20 bases separating them. As DNA, the CDR3 is TGTGCCAGTAGTATCCCCCATCGTGGAGGGCCAGCCTACGAGCAGTACTTC. Its translation is CASSIPHRGGPAYEQYF.

The chain has TRBV5-6 and TRBJ1-6; tentative D call: TRBD1 (5 bases). Trimming stripped 0 bases from V and 6 bases from J, with 13 bases between. The CDR3 spans 16 residues. Germline lookup yields CDR1 SGHDT and CDR2 YYEEEE. CDR3 nucleotide sequence: TGTGCCAGCAGCTTGGACGCTCCGGGACTTAATTCACCCCTCCACTTT. Protein: CASSLDAPGLNSPLHF.